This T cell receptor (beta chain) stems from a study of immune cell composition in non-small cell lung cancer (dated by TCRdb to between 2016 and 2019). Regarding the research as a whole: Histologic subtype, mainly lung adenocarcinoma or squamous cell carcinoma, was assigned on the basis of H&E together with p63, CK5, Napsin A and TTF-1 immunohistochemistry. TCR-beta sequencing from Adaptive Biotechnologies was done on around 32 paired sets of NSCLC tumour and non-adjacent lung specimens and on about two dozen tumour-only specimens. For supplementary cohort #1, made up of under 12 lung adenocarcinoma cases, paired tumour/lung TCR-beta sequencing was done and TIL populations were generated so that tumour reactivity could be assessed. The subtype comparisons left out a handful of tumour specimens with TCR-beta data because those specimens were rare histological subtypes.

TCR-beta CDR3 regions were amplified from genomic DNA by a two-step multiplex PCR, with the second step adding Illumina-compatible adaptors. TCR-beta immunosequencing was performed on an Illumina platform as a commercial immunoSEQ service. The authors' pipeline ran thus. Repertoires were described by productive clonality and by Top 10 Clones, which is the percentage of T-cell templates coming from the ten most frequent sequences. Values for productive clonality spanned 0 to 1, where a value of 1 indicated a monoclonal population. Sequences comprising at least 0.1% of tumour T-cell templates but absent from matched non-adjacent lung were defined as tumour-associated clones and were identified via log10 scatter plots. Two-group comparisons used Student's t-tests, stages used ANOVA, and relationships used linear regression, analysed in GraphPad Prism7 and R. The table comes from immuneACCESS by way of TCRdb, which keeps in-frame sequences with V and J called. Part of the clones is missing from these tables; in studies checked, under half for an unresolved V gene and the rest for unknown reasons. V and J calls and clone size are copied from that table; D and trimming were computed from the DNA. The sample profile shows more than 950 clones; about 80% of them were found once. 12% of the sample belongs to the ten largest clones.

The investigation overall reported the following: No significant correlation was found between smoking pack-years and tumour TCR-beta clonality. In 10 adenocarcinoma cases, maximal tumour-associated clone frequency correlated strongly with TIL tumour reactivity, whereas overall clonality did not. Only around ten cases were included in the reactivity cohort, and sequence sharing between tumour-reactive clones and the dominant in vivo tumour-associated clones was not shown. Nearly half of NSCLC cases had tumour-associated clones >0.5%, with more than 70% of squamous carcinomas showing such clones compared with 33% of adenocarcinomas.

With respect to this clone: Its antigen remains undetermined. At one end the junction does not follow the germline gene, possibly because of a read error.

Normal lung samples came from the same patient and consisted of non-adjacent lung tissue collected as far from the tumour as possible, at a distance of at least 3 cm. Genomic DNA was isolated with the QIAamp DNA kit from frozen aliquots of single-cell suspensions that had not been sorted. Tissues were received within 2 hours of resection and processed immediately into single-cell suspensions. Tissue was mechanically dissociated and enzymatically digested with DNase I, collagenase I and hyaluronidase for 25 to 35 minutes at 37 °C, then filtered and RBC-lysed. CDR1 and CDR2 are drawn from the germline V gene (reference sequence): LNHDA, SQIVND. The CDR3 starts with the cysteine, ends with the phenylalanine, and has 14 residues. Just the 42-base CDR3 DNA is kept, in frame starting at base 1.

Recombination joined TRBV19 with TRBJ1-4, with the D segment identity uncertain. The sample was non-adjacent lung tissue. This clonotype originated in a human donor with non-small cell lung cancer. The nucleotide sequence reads TGTGCCAGTGGTATAGGAGCAACTAATGAAAAACTGTTTTTT. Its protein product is CASGIGATNEKLFF.